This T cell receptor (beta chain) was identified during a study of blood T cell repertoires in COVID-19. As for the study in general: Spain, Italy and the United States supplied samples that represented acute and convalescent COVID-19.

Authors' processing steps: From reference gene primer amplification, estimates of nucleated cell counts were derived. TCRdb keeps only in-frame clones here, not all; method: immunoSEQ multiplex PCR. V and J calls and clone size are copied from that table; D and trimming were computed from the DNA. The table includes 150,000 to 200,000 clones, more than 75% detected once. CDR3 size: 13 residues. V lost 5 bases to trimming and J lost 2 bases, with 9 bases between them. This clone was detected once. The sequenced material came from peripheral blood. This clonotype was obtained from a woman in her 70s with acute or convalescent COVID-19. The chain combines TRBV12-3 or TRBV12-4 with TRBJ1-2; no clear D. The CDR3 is CASSPTGNYGYTF. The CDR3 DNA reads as TGTGCCAGCAGTCCGACGGGAAACTATGGCTACACCTTC.